A single sample gave rise to the 27 T cell receptor beta chains below, sequenced in a study of cytomegalovirus exposure and HLA in healthy donors. PCR employed 60 Vbeta and 13 Jbeta primers. Clones were sequenced by immunoSEQ multiplex PCR, and TCRdb holds only the in-frame ones, with some missing. This table has some 160,000 clones, 55% to 85% appearing once. Sequenced input: PBMCs. These receptors were obtained from a man between 35 and 55 years old in good health and CMV-seronegative.

The V and J genes are TRBV28 and TRBJ2-1, with D perhaps matching TRBD2 (6 bases). The CDR3 runs to 14 residues. CDR1 is MDHEN, CDR2 SYDVKM, per germline. V was cut by 1 base and J by 7 bases, with 11 bases left in between. The CDR3 spells CASSLYSAGNEQFF. DNA for the CDR3: TGTGCCAGCAGTTTATACTCCGCGGGGAATGAGCAGTTCTTC.

V is TRBV19 and J is TRBJ1-1; perhaps TRBD1 as D (5 bases). This CDR3 comprises 13 residues. The germline V gene encodes CDR1 LNHDA and CDR2 SQIVND (reference sequence). Trimming shortened V by 6 bases and J by 1 base, and 9 bases separated the two germline ends. The CDR3 bases are TGTGCCAGTAGGACAACAGGGAACACTGAAGCTTTCTTT. It encodes CASRTTGNTEAFF.

The rearrangement joins TRBV15 to TRBJ1-5; D is unresolved. Germline assignment: CDR1 LNHNV and CDR2 YYDKDF (reference sequence). Deletions cut 8 bases from V and 0 bases from J, with 14 bases between. This CDR3 is 15 amino acids long. The CDR3, as DNA: TGTGCCACCCAAGTCAGGATTAATAGCAATCAGCCCCAGCATTTT. Translating gives CATQVRINSNQPQHF.

The chain has TRBV2 and TRBJ2-1, with 9 positions matching TRBD2. Trimming cost V 5 bases and J 7 bases; bases outside gene matches: 12. CDR3 length: 16 amino acids. The germline V gene has CDR1 SNHLY and CDR2 FYNNEI. The CDR3 DNA reads TGTGCCAGCAGTCCGGGACTAGCAGGGAGAGGAAATGAGCAGTTCTTC. Residues: CASSPGLAGRGNEQFF.

The CDR3 region has the DNA TGTGCCAGCAGCTTAGAAGGGGACTACGAGCAGTACTTC. Translation gives CASSLEGDYEQYF. This sequence joins TRBV11-3 and TRBJ2-7; D is perhaps TRBD1 (5 bases). The V end lost 0 bases, the J end lost 3 bases, and 6 bases lay between the germline ends. The V gene's germline CDR1 is SGHNT and CDR2 YENEEA. The CDR3 is made up of 13 amino acids.

A few counts support this clone. The chain employs TRBV5-4 and TRBJ2-5, with D possibly being TRBD2 (6 bases). The CDR3 extends over 14 amino acids. CDR1 and CDR2 from the germline V gene are SGHNT and YYREEE (reference sequence). Between the trimmed V and J ends, which lost 3 bases and 11 bases, there was a span of 20 bases. The CDR3 region is CASSWGLPTGEQYF. DNA of the CDR3: TGTGCCAGCAGCTGGGGACTCCCCACCGGGGAGCAGTACTTC.

The rearrangement uses TRBV18 and TRBJ2-1; 10 bases line up with TRBD2. CDR3 length: 16 amino acids. The germline V gene encodes CDR1 KGHSH and CDR2 LQKENI. Trimming took 3 bases from V and 4 from J; bases not matched to a gene: 6. The CDR3 coding sequence is TGTGCCAGCTCACCTAGCGGGAGGACCGATTACAATGAGCAGTTCTTC. This codes for CASSPSGRTDYNEQFF.

The rearrangement joins TRBV7-9 to TRBJ1-6; 9 bases line up with TRBD1. J lost 5 bases, V lost 5 bases, and 7 bases had no gene match. Germline CDR1 SEHNR, CDR2 FQNEAQ (reference sequence). The CDR3 is made up of 16 amino acids. The CDR3: CASSAYGTGHNSPLHF. The CDR3 nucleotides read TGTGCCAGCAGCGCGTATGGGACAGGGCATAATTCACCCCTCCACTTT.

This clone appeared once. The chain combines TRBV1 with TRBJ2-5; whether TRBD1, the table's D call, matches the DNA was not checked. TRBV1 is a known pseudogene. The CDR3 loop spans 16 amino acids. The CDR3 DNA reads as TGCACCAGCAGCCAAGGAGTACAGAGATACCAAGAGACCCAGTACTTC. Translation: CTSSQGVQRYQETQYF.

The chain couples TRBV9 to TRBJ1-2, with TRBD1 identical over 7 bases. Germline V gene lookup returns CDR1 SGDLS and CDR2 YYNGEE. This CDR3 has 13 amino acids. V lost 6 bases, J lost 7 bases, and 9 bases stayed unmatched. The CDR3 region has the DNA TGTGCCAGCACCCCGGACAGGTTGGGTGGCTACACCTTC. Protein product: CASTPDRLGGYTF.

The CDR3 loop reads CASSPRGQFTGELFF. In nucleotides, the CDR3 is TGTGCCAGCAGCCCGAGAGGACAGTTCACCGGGGAGCTGTTTTTT. The chain is built from TRBV14 and TRBJ2-2, with D perhaps matching TRBD1 (6 bases). V lost 4 bases to trimming and J lost 4 bases, with 13 bases between them. The CDR3 length is 15 residues. Per the germline V gene, CDR1 is SGHDN and CDR2 is FVKESK.

This clone was seen a handful of times. This chain joins TRBV30 and TRBJ2-3; a possible D gene is TRBD2 (7 bases). Germline CDR1 reads GTSNPN; CDR2 reads SVGIG (reference sequence). This CDR3 contains 15 residues. V was cut by 4 bases and J by 6 bases, with 20 bases left in between. In nucleotides, the CDR3 is TGTGCCTGGACCACCCCGGCTAGGGGGGGGGATACGCAGTATTTT. This sequence encodes CAWTTPARGGDTQYF. The full variable domain, its missing parts supplied by reference TRBV30 and TRBJ2-3, is SQTIHQWPATLVQPVGSPLSLECTVEGTSNPNLYWYRQAAGRGLQLLFYSVGIGQISSEVPQNLSASRPQDRQFILSSKKLLLSDSGFYLCAWTTPARGGDTQYFGPGTRLTVL.

This clone was picked up a small number of times. This chain uses TRBV6-1 with TRBJ2-3; 7 nucleotides align to TRBD2. The length of the CDR3 is 15 residues. Trimming at V came to 1 base and at J to 2 bases, leaving 3 bases not matched to a gene. Germline assignment: CDR1 MNHNS and CDR2 SASEGT. The CDR3 sequence: CASSEGGGPTDTQYF. The CDR3 bases are TGTGCCAGCAGTGAAGGCGGGGGACCCACAGATACGCAGTATTTT.

This chain links TRBV10-3 with TRBJ2-5; D might be TRBD2 (5 bases). Germline CDR1 and CDR2: ENHRY and SYGVKD. CDR3 size: 15 residues. Trimming removed 3 bases from V and 1 base from J, with 12 bases in between. The CDR3 DNA reads as TGTGCCATCAGTGACCCCGGAGAGGGCCAAGAGACCCAGTACTTC. Encoded protein: CAISDPGEGQETQYF.

The V gene is TRBV5-6, the J gene TRBJ1-6; 7 nucleotides align to TRBD1. The CDR3 is 15 residues long. The ends lost 0 bases at V and 8 bases at J; junction bases unmatched: 5. Germline loops: CDR1 SGHDT, CDR2 YYEEEE. The DNA of the CDR3 is TGTGCCAGCAGCTTGGAGGGGACAGACGATTCACCCCTCCACTTT. Encoded protein: CASSLEGTDDSPLHF.

V usage is TRBV19 and J usage is TRBJ1-4; the match to TRBD1 covers 9 bases. The CDR3 covers 14 residues. The germline CDR1 and CDR2 sequences are LNHDA and SQIVND (reference sequence). Trimming cost V 6 bases and J 4 bases; bases outside gene matches: 3. The CDR3 DNA follows: TGTGCCAGTAGGAGGACAGGGGTTAATGAAAAACTGTTTTTT. Its translation: CASRRTGVNEKLFF.

The J gene is TRBJ2-1, the V gene TRBV5-4; TRBD2 agrees at 9 bases. V was clipped by 4 bases and J by 0 bases; unmatched bases: 2. The CDR3 totals 15 residues. Germline CDR1 SGHNT, CDR2 YYREEE (reference sequence). The CDR3 nucleotides read TGTGCCAGCAGCCTTAGCGGGGGCTCCTACAATGAGCAGTTCTTC. Amino acids: CASSLSGGSYNEQFF.

This chain uses TRBV12-5 with TRBJ2-7; the D is unclear. Germline CDR1 reads LGHNT; CDR2 reads FRNRAP. Trimming took 2 bases from V and 2 from J, leaving 7 bases between them. The CDR3 spans 13 residues. The chain's CDR3 is CASGLNSAYEQYF. Here the CDR3 DNA reads TGTGCTAGTGGTTTGAACTCTGCCTACGAGCAGTACTTC.

The genes are TRBV5-4 and TRBJ1-2, with D tentatively TRBD1 (5 bases). Looked up from germline, CDR1 is SGHNT and CDR2 is YYREEE (reference sequence). The CDR3 spans 13 residues. With 5 bases removed from V and 8 bases from J, the gap between germline ends came to 16 bases. CDR3 amino acids: CASSFAGTGGYTF. DNA of the CDR3: TGTGCCAGCAGTTTTGCAGGGACTGGGGGCTACACCTTC.

This chain uses TRBV2 with TRBJ2-7, with D tentatively TRBD2 (5 bases). The germline V gene encodes CDR1 SNHLY and CDR2 FYNNEI. The V and J ends lost 6 bases and 9 bases respectively, with 15 bases between them. This CDR3 spans 12 amino acids. CDR3: CASSLDREGQYF. DNA for the CDR3: TGTGCCAGCAGCCTCGACCGCGAGGGGCAGTACTTC.

This chain links TRBV4-2 with TRBJ2-1; 16 positions match TRBD2. This CDR3 comprises 16 residues. CDR1 LGHNA and CDR2 YNFKEQ come from the germline V gene. Trimming cost V 5 bases and J 8 bases; bases outside gene matches: 6. The CDR3 nucleotides are TGTGCCAGCAGCTCGGGACTAGCGGGGGGGCAGCATGAGCAGTTCTTC. Its translation is CASSSGLAGGQHEQFF.

This chain joins TRBV27 and TRBJ2-7; D uncertain. Per the germline V gene, CDR1 is MNHEY and CDR2 is SMNVEV (reference sequence). Trimming stripped 3 bases from V and 3 bases from J, with 12 bases between. There are 14 residues in the CDR3. The CDR3 nucleotides are TGTGCCAGCAGTTTGAGCTCCCCTTTCTACGAGCAGTACTTC. Its translation is CASSLSSPFYEQYF.

The chain recombines TRBV7-9 with TRBJ1-1; D possibly corresponds to TRBD1 (6 bases). There are 15 residues in the CDR3. Trimming shortened V by 4 bases and J by 3 bases, and 15 bases separated the two germline ends. CDR1 and CDR2 from the germline V gene are SEHNR and FQNEAQ (reference sequence). The CDR3 is CASSYWDIHHTEAFF. The DNA of the CDR3 is TGTGCCAGCAGCTATTGGGACATCCACCACACTGAAGCTTTCTTT.

This clone has more than one count but fewer than ten. The chain uses TRBV7-8 and TRBJ2-1, with 11 bases lining up with TRBD2. CDR1 SGHVS and CDR2 FQNEAQ come from the germline V gene. The V gene end was trimmed by 4 bases and the J gene end by 6 bases; junction bases not matched to a gene: 14. The CDR3 has 18 residues. The CDR3, as DNA: TGTGCCAGCAGCTCCCGACTAGCGGGAATATCCAGTACCAATGAGCAGTTCTTC. Translating gives CASSSRLAGISSTNEQFF.

The V and J genes are TRBV10-3 and TRBJ1-1, with D hard to call. The CDR3 is made up of 12 amino acids. Germline-derived CDR1 and CDR2 are ENHRY and SYGVKD. Between the trimmed V and J ends, which lost 8 bases and 0 bases, there was a span of 7 bases. This chain's CDR3 is CAIAGLNTEAFF. For the CDR3, the DNA is TGTGCCATCGCGGGGTTGAACACTGAAGCTTTCTTT.

This clone has only a few counts. The chain uses TRBV6-4 and TRBJ2-3; 9 bases are a match to TRBD2. CDR3 length: 16 amino acids. Germline assignment: CDR1 MRHNA and CDR2 SNTAGT. The V segment lost 0 bases and the J segment 4 bases; nucleotides outside the gene matches: 5. The CDR3 reads CASSDSERGVSDTQYF. The CDR3 DNA is TGTGCCAGCAGTGACTCGGAGCGGGGGGTGTCAGATACGCAGTATTTT.

The chain combines TRBV18 with TRBJ2-7; TRBD2 aligns across 9 bases. V shed 4 bases and J 3 bases; nucleotides not matched to a gene: 7. The CDR3 covers 15 residues. Germline loops: CDR1 KGHSH, CDR2 LQKENI. DNA for the CDR3: TGTGCCAGCTCACAAGGATCTAGCGGGGTCTACGAGCAGTACTTC. Encoded protein: CASSQGSSGVYEQYF.